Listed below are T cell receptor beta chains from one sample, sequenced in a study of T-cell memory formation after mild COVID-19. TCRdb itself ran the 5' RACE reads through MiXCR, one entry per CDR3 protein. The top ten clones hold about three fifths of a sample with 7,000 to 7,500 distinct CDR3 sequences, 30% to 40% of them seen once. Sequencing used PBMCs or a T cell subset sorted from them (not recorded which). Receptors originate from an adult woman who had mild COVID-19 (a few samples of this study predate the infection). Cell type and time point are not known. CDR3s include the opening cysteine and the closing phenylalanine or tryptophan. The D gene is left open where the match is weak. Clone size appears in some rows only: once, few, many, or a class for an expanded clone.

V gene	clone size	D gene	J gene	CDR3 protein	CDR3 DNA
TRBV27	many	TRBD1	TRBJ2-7	CATGTGYGEQYF	TGTGCTACCGGGACAGGGTATGGCGAGCAGTACTTC
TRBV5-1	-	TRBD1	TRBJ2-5	CASSLAGDRRETQYF	TGCGCCAGCAGCTTGGCCGGGGACAGGAGGGAGACCCAGTACTTC
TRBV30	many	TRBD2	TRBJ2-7	CACGSGDRYEQYF	TGTGCCTGTGGTAGCGGGGACCGGTACGAGCAGTACTTC
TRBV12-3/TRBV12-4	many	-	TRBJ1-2	CASSFAGTGGYTF	TGTGCCAGCAGTTTTGCAGGGACGGGGGGCTACACCTTC
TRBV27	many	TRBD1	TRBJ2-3	CASSSTGDTQYF	TGTGCCAGCAGTTCGACAGGGGATACGCAGTATTTT
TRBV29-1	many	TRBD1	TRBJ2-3	CSVGTGFTDTQYF	TGCAGCGTTGGGACAGGGTTCACAGATACGCAGTATTTT
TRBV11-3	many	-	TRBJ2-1	CASSLGFEQFF	TGTGCCAGCAGCTTAGGGTTTGAGCAGTTCTTC
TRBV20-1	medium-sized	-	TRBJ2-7	CSARWGAYPYEQYF	TGCAGTGCTAGGTGGGGAGCGTACCCCTACGAGCAGTACTTC
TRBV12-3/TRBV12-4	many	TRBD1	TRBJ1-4	CASSPWTGGDEKLFF	TGTGCCAGCAGTCCCTGGACAGGGGGCGATGAAAAACTGTTTTTT
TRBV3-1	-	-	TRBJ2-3	CASSPYWRDTTDTQYF	TGTGCCAGCAGTCCGTATTGGCGGGACACCACAGATACGCAGTATTTT
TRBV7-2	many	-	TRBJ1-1	CASSLWVGPSLNTEAFF	TGTGCCAGCAGCTTGTGGGTGGGACCTAGTTTGAACACTGAAGCTTTCTTT
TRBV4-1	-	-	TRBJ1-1	CASSQVFKMNTEAFF	TGCGCCAGCAGCCAAGTGTTCAAAATGAACACTGAAGCTTTCTTT
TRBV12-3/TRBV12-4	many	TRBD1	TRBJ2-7	CASSFPGTARLGQYF	TGTGCCAGCAGTTTCCCCGGGACAGCCAGATTGGGGCAGTACTTC
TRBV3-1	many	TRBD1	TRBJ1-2	CASSQPGTDYGYTF	TGTGCCAGCAGCCAACCCGGGACAGACTATGGCTACACCTTC
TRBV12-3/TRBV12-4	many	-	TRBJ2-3	CASGGTGLQRGVQYF	TGTGCCAGCGGGGGGACGGGACTCCAACGAGGGGTGCAGTATTTT
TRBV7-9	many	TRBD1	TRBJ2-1	CASSARDRGSSYNEQFF	TGTGCCAGCAGCGCCCGGGACAGGGGTAGTTCCTACAATGAGCAGTTCTTC
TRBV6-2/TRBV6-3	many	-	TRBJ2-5	CASSYLDRPQETQYF	TGTGCCAGCAGTTACCTTGACAGACCCCAAGAGACCCAGTACTTC
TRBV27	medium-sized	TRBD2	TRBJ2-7	CASSTGGPYNLPYEQYF	TGTGCCAGCAGCACGGGGGGACCCTACAATTTACCCTACGAGCAGTACTTC
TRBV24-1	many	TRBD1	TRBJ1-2	CATSSGTGDLIYGYTF	TGTGCCACCAGTTCCGGGACAGGGGACCTTATCTATGGCTACACCTTC